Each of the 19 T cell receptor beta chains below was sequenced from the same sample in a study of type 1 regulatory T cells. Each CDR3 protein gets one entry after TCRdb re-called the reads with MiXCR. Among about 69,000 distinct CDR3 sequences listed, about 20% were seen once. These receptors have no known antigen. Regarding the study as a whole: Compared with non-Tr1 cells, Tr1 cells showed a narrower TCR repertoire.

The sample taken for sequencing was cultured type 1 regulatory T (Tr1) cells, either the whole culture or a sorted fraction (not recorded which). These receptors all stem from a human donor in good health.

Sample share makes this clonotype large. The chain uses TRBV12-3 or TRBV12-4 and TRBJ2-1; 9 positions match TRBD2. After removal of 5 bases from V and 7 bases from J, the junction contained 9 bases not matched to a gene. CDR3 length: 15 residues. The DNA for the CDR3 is TGTGCCAGCAGTCCCGAGGCGGGAGGGGGAAATGAGCAGTTCTTC. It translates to CASSPEAGGGNEQFF.

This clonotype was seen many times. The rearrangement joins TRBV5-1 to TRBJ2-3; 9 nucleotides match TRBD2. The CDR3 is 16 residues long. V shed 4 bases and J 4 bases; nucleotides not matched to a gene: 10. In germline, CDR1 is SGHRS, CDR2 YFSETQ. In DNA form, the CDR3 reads TGCGCCAGCAGCCCGACTAGCGGAGCGGGGGCAGATACGCAGTATTTT. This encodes CASSPTSGAGADTQYF.

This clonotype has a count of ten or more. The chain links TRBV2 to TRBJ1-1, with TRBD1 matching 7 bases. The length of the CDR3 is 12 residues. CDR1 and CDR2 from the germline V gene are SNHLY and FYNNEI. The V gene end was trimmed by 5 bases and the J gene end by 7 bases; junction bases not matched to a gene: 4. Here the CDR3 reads CASSYTGVEAFF. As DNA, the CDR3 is TGTGCCAGCAGTTATACAGGGGTTGAAGCTTTCTTT.

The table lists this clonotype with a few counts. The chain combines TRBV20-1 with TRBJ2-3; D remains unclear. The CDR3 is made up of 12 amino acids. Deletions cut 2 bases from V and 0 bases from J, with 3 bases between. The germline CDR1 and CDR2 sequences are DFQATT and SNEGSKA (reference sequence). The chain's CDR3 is CSARSSTDTQYF. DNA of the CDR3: TGCAGTGCTAGATCAAGCACAGATACGCAGTATTTT.

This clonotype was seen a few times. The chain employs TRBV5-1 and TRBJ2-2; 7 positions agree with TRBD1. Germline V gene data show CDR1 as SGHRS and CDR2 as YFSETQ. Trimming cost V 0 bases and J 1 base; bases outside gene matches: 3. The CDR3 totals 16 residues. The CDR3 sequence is CASSLARTGNTGELFF. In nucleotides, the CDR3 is TGCGCCAGCAGCTTGGCTAGGACAGGGAACACCGGGGAGCTGTTTTTT.

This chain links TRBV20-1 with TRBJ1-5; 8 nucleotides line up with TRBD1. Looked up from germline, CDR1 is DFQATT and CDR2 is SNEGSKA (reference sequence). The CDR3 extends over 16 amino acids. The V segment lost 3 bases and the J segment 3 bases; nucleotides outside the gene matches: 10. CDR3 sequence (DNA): TGCAGTGCTAGGCATTTCAGGGGGCTAGACAATCAGCCCCAGCATTTT. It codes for CSARHFRGLDNQPQHF.

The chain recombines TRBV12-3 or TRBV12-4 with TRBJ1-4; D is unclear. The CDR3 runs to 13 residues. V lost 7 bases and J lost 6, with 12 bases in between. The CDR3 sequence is CASTVTSDEKLFF. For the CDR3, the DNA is TGTGCCAGCACCGTGACATCGGATGAAAAACTGTTTTTT.

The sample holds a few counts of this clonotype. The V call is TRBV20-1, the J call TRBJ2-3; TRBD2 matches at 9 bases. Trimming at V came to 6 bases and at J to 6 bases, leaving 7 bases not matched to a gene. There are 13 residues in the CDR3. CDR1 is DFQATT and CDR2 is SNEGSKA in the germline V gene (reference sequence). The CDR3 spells CSAHSGGWDTQYF. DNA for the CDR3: TGCAGTGCCCATAGCGGGGGCTGGGATACGCAGTATTTT.

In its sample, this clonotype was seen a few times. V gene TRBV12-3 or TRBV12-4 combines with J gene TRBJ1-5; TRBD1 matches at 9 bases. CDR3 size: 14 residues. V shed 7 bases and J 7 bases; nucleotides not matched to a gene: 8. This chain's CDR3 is CASNSDRGGQPQHF. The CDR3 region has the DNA TGTGCCAGCAACTCGGACAGGGGAGGCCAGCCCCAGCATTTT.

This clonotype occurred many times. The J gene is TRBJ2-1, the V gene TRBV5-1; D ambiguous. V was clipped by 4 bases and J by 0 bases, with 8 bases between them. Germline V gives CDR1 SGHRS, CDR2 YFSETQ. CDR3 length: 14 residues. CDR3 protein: CASSPYSSYNEQFF. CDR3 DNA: TGCGCCAGCAGCCCTTACAGCTCCTACAATGAGCAGTTCTTC.

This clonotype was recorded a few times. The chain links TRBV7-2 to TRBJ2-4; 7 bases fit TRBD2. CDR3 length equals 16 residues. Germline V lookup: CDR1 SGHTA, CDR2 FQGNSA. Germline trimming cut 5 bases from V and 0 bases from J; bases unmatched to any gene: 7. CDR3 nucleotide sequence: TGTGCCAGCAGCCCGGACTCTAGCGGAGCCAAAAACATTCAGTACTTC. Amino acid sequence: CASSPDSSGAKNIQYF.

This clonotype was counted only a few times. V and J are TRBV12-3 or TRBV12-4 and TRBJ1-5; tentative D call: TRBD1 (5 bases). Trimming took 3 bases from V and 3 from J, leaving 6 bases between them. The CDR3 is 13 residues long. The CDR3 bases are TGTGCCAGCAGTTTCAGGGACAATCAGCCCCAGCATTTT. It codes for CASSFRDNQPQHF.

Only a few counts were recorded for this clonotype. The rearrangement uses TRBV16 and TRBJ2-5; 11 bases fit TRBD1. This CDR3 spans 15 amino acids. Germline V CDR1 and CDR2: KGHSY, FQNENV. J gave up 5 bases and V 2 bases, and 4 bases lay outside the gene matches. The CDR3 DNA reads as TGTGCCAGCAGCCAAGCGGACAGGGGGCACGAGACCCAGTACTTC. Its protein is CASSQADRGHETQYF.

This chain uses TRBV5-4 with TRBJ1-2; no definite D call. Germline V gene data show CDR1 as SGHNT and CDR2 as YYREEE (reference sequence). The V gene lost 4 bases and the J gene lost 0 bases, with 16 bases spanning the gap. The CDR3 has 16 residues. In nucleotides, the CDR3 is TGTGCCAGCAGCCCAACTTTGGACGGAGCTAACTATGGCTACACCTTC. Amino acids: CASSPTLDGANYGYTF.

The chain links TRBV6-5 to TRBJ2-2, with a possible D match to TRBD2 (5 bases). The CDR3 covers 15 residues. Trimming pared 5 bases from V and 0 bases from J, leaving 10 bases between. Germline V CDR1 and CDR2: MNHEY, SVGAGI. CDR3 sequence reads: CASSHSETNTGELFF. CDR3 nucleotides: TGTGCCAGCAGTCATAGCGAGACGAACACCGGGGAGCTGTTTTTT.

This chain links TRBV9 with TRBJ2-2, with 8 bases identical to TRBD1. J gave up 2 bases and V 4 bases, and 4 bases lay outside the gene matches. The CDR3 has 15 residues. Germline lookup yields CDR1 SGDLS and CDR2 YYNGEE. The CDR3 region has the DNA TGTGCCAGCAGCACCCAGGGGGCCAACACCGGGGAGCTGTTTTTT. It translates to CASSTQGANTGELFF.

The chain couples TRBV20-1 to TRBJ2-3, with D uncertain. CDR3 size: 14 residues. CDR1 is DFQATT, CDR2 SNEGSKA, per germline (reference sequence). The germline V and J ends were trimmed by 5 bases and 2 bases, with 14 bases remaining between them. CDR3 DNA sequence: TGCAGTGCTGGCGCGAGCGCTAACACAGATACGCAGTATTTT. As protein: CSAGASANTDTQYF.

CDR3 DNA sequence: TGTGCCAGCATGGAGAGGGCGAGAAACGAGCAGTACTTC. As protein: CASMERARNEQYF. The V call is TRBV27, the J call TRBJ2-7; possible D gene TRBD2, 5 bases. The germline V gene has CDR1 MNHEY and CDR2 SMNVEV (reference sequence). The V gene lost 7 bases and the J gene lost 5 bases, with 15 bases spanning the gap. This CDR3 comprises 13 residues.

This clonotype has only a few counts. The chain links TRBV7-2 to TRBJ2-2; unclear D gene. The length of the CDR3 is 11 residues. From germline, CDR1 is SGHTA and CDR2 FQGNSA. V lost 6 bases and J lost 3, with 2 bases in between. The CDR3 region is CASSYTGELFF. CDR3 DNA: TGTGCCAGCAGTTACACCGGGGAGCTGTTTTTT.